A selection of T cell receptor beta chains follows, all from one sample in a study of blood T cell repertoires in COVID-19. Repertoires were generated with immunoSEQ multiplex PCR, while TCRdb's copy carries only in-frame clones and drops some. The table has roughly 380,000 clones, roughly 84% seen once. Sequencing used PBMCs or T cells enriched from blood (not recorded which). These receptor sequences come from a woman aged 25 to 45 who had recovered from COVID-19. CDR3s include the opening cysteine and the closing phenylalanine or tryptophan. Each record gives: D gene, J gene, clone size, V gene, CDR3 DNA, CDR3 protein. D genes are given only for firm matches. For some rows the clone size is stated as once, few or many, or as a class when expanded; others skip it.

d_gene: TRBD1
j_gene: TRBJ2-1
abundance: .
v_gene: TRBV18
CDR3nt: TGTGCCAGCTCACAAACGACCCGGGACAGGGGCCACAATGAGCAGTTCTTC
CDR3aa: CASSQTTRDRGHNEQFF

d_gene: TRBD1
j_gene: TRBJ1-2
abundance: .
v_gene: TRBV7-8
CDR3nt: TGTGCCAGCAGCTCCGGGGACAGGAACGGCGGCTACACCTTC
CDR3aa: CASSSGDRNGGYTF

d_gene: .
j_gene: TRBJ2-4
abundance: .
v_gene: TRBV21-1
CDR3nt: TGTGCCAGCAGCACCCGACAGGGAGCCTACCGCGGCAAAAACATTCAGTACTTC
CDR3aa: CASSTRQGAYRGKNIQYF

d_gene: TRBD2
j_gene: TRBJ2-7
abundance: once
v_gene: TRBV19
CDR3nt: TGTGCCAGTAGTTCCGGGGCTAGCGGGAGAGACTACGAGCAGTACTTC
CDR3aa: CASSSGASGRDYEQYF

d_gene: TRBD1
j_gene: TRBJ2-5
abundance: .
v_gene: TRBV7-2
CDR3nt: TGTGCCAGCAGCTTAGTAGGACAGGGCGGGACCCAGTACTTC
CDR3aa: CASSLVGQGGTQYF

d_gene: TRBD2
j_gene: TRBJ2-1
abundance: few
v_gene: TRBV15
CDR3nt: TGTGCCACCAGCAGATTCGGGACTAGCGGGGGTGAGCAGTTCTTC
CDR3aa: CATSRFGTSGGEQFF

d_gene: TRBD1
j_gene: TRBJ2-2
abundance: .
v_gene: TRBV6-5
CDR3nt: TGTGCCAGCAAGGACAGGGCTATAACCGGGGAGCTGTTTTTT
CDR3aa: CASKDRAITGELFF

d_gene: TRBD1
j_gene: TRBJ1-1
abundance: .
v_gene: TRBV7-6
CDR3nt: TGTGCCAGCAGCTTAGCCGGAGGGGGCAACACTGAAGCTTTCTTT
CDR3aa: CASSLAGGGNTEAFF

d_gene: TRBD1
j_gene: TRBJ2-1
abundance: once
v_gene: TRBV29-1
CDR3nt: TGCAGCGTTGTATTGGTGGCACGGACCGGGACAGGGGGTAGTGAGCAGTTCTTC
CDR3aa: CSVVLVARTGTGGSEQFF

d_gene: TRBD2
j_gene: TRBJ2-7
abundance: .
v_gene: TRBV3-1/TRBV3-2
CDR3nt: TGTGCCAGCAGCCAAGATGGTCTAGCGGGAGCCTACGAGCAGTACTTC
CDR3aa: CASSQDGLAGAYEQYF

d_gene: TRBD1
j_gene: TRBJ1-5
abundance: once
v_gene: TRBV19
CDR3nt: TGTGCCAGTAGTAGACAGGGGGCCAATCAGCCCCAGCATTTT
CDR3aa: CASSRQGANQPQHF

d_gene: TRBD1
j_gene: TRBJ1-5
abundance: .
v_gene: TRBV4-2
CDR3nt: TGTGCCAGCAGCCAAGGGGACAGGGGCGATCAGCCCCAGCATTTT
CDR3aa: CASSQGDRGDQPQHF

d_gene: TRBD2
j_gene: TRBJ2-7
abundance: .
v_gene: TRBV5-3
CDR3nt: TGTGCCAGAAGCTTCTGGGGGGGTTTCTACGAGCAGTACTTC
CDR3aa: CARSFWGGFYEQYF

d_gene: .
j_gene: TRBJ2-7
abundance: .
v_gene: TRBV20-1
CDR3nt: TGCAGTGCTAGAATCCAGATCGAGCAGTACTTC
CDR3aa: CSARIQIEQYF

d_gene: TRBD2
j_gene: TRBJ2-1
abundance: .
v_gene: TRBV7-3
CDR3nt: TGTGCCAGCAGCTTCACCGGGACTAGTGGCTTTCGGCAGTTCTTC
CDR3aa: CASSFTGTSGFRQFF

d_gene: .
j_gene: TRBJ2-6
abundance: .
v_gene: TRBV6-5
CDR3nt: TGTGCCAGCAGTTACTTCGACAGAGCCGGGGCCAACGTCCTGACTTTC
CDR3aa: CASSYFDRAGANVLTF

d_gene: TRBD1
j_gene: TRBJ1-3
abundance: once
v_gene: TRBV2
CDR3nt: TGTGCCAGCAACACCCGGACAGGGGGGGCTCTGGAAAACACCATATATTTT
CDR3aa: CASNTRTGGALENTIYF

d_gene: TRBD2
j_gene: TRBJ2-1
abundance: .
v_gene: TRBV29-1
CDR3nt: TGCAGCGTCCCTACATTTTTAGCGGGGGGCTACAATGAGCAGTTCTTC
CDR3aa: CSVPTFLAGGYNEQFF

d_gene: .
j_gene: TRBJ1-6
abundance: .
v_gene: TRBV3-1/TRBV3-2
CDR3nt: TGTGCCAGCAGCCAGACAAATTATAATTCACCCCTCCACTTT
CDR3aa: CASSQTNYNSPLHF

d_gene: .
j_gene: TRBJ2-1
abundance: .
v_gene: TRBV6-5
CDR3nt: TGTGCCAGCAGAAACCGGGAAAAGGAGTTCTTC
CDR3aa: CASRNREKEFF

d_gene: TRBD1
j_gene: TRBJ2-7
abundance: .
v_gene: TRBV7-2
CDR3nt: TGTGCCAGCAGTCCCGGGACAGTATCCTACGAGCAGTACTTC
CDR3aa: CASSPGTVSYEQYF

d_gene: .
j_gene: TRBJ2-5
abundance: once
v_gene: TRBV4-1
CDR3nt: TGCGCCAGCAGACACCTTACATACAGGGTAGGTGAGTTCGGGGAGACCCAGTACTTC
CDR3aa: CASRHLTYRVGEFGETQYF

d_gene: TRBD2
j_gene: TRBJ2-6
abundance: .
v_gene: TRBV28
CDR3nt: TGTGCCAGCAGTTTACTAGCGGGAGCGTCCGGGGCCAACGTCCTGACTTTC
CDR3aa: CASSLLAGASGANVLTF

d_gene: .
j_gene: TRBJ2-7
abundance: .
v_gene: TRBV7-6
CDR3nt: TGTGCCAGCAGCCCCCTGGACTTGTCCTACGAGCAGTACTTC
CDR3aa: CASSPLDLSYEQYF

d_gene: .
j_gene: TRBJ2-7
abundance: .
v_gene: TRBV6-5
CDR3nt: TGTGCCAGCAGGAGCCCCCAGGGTATTTACGAGCAGTACTTC
CDR3aa: CASRSPQGIYEQYF

d_gene: .
j_gene: TRBJ2-7
abundance: .
v_gene: TRBV27
CDR3nt: TGTGCCAGCAGTTTGGCAATAACAGGCGAGCAGTACTTC
CDR3aa: CASSLAITGEQYF

d_gene: .
j_gene: TRBJ1-2
abundance: few
v_gene: TRBV25-1
CDR3nt: TGTGCCAGCAGTGAATTGGCGGGGGCTCGGTATGGCTACACCTTC
CDR3aa: CASSELAGARYGYTF

d_gene: .
j_gene: TRBJ1-5
abundance: .
v_gene: TRBV5-1
CDR3nt: TGCGCCAGCAGCTTTTCCGACAGTAGCAATCAGCCCCAGCATTTT
CDR3aa: CASSFSDSSNQPQHF

d_gene: .
j_gene: TRBJ2-5
abundance: .
v_gene: TRBV14
CDR3nt: TGTGCCAGCAGCCAAGAGATTAGCCTGTCCCAGTACTTC
CDR3aa: CASSQEISLSQYF

d_gene: .
j_gene: TRBJ2-3
abundance: once
v_gene: TRBV12-3/TRBV12-4
CDR3nt: TGTGCCAGCAGTCTGGACTCAGATACGCAGTATTTT
CDR3aa: CASSLDSDTQYF

d_gene: TRBD1
j_gene: TRBJ2-7
abundance: .
v_gene: TRBV9
CDR3nt: TGTGCCAGCAGCGCGGGACAGGGGGTCTCCTACGAGCAGTACTTC
CDR3aa: CASSAGQGVSYEQYF

d_gene: .
j_gene: TRBJ2-2
abundance: .
v_gene: TRBV10-3
CDR3nt: TGTGCCACCCTTAAGGGTCAGGGATCCACCGGGGAGCTGTTTTTT
CDR3aa: CATLKGQGSTGELFF

d_gene: .
j_gene: TRBJ2-7
abundance: .
v_gene: TRBV5-1
CDR3nt: TGCGCCAGCAGCTTGGGACAGCCCCTGAACGGGCAGTACTTC
CDR3aa: CASSLGQPLNGQYF

d_gene: .
j_gene: TRBJ2-1
abundance: few
v_gene: TRBV15
CDR3nt: TGTGCCACCAGCTTCCAGGTGGAATACAATGAGCAGTTCTTC
CDR3aa: CATSFQVEYNEQFF

d_gene: TRBD2
j_gene: TRBJ2-3
abundance: .
v_gene: TRBV6-1
CDR3nt: TGTGCCAGCAGTGAAACTATAGCGGGGGGGCGAGATACGCAGTATTTT
CDR3aa: CASSETIAGGRDTQYF

d_gene: TRBD2
j_gene: TRBJ2-1
abundance: .
v_gene: TRBV5-1
CDR3nt: TGCGCCAGCAGCATACCTAGCGGGTTGTACAATGAGCAGTTCTTC
CDR3aa: CASSIPSGLYNEQFF

d_gene: .
j_gene: TRBJ1-1
abundance: .
v_gene: TRBV25-1
CDR3nt: TGTGCCAGCAGTGACCGGGACACCTCCAAACGAACTGAAGCTTTCTTT
CDR3aa: CASSDRDTSKRTEAFF

d_gene: .
j_gene: TRBJ2-1
abundance: .
v_gene: TRBV2
CDR3nt: TGTGCCAGCAGTGAGCAGGGAACGATCTCCTACAATGAGCAGTTCTTC
CDR3aa: CASSEQGTISYNEQFF

d_gene: TRBD1
j_gene: TRBJ1-1
abundance: once
v_gene: TRBV27
CDR3nt: TGTGCCAGCAGTTGGGGACAGGGGGAAAAGAACACTGAAGCTTTCTTT
CDR3aa: CASSWGQGEKNTEAFF

d_gene: .
j_gene: TRBJ2-2
abundance: .
v_gene: TRBV5-1
CDR3nt: TGCGCCAGCTCCCAACAGGGGAACACCGGGGAGCTGTTTTTT
CDR3aa: CASSQQGNTGELFF

d_gene: TRBD1
j_gene: TRBJ2-7
abundance: once
v_gene: TRBV19
CDR3nt: TGTGCCAGTAGTCAAGACAGGGATCGGTTCCTCCGTGAGCAGTACTTC
CDR3aa: CASSQDRDRFLREQYF

d_gene: TRBD1
j_gene: TRBJ1-1
abundance: .
v_gene: TRBV3-1/TRBV3-2
CDR3nt: TGTGCCAGCAGCCAGACGGGACAGCACACTGAAGCTTTCTTT
CDR3aa: CASSQTGQHTEAFF

d_gene: .
j_gene: TRBJ1-6
abundance: .
v_gene: TRBV6-5
CDR3nt: TGTGCCAGCAGGGAGGGACGGTATAATTCACCCCTCCACTTT
CDR3aa: CASREGRYNSPLHF

d_gene: TRBD2
j_gene: TRBJ2-3
abundance: .
v_gene: TRBV7-9
CDR3nt: TGTGCCAGCAGCTTAATGCTAGCGGGGAAGGGGAGAGATACGCAGTATTTT
CDR3aa: CASSLMLAGKGRDTQYF

d_gene: .
j_gene: TRBJ1-1
abundance: .
v_gene: TRBV12-3/TRBV12-4
CDR3nt: TGTGCCAGCAGTTCCCTCGACAGTCCTGAAGCTTTCTTT
CDR3aa: CASSSLDSPEAFF

d_gene: .
j_gene: TRBJ1-5
abundance: .
v_gene: TRBV27
CDR3nt: TGTGCCAGCAGTCCTCAGGGGAGCAATCAGCCCCAGCATTTT
CDR3aa: CASSPQGSNQPQHF